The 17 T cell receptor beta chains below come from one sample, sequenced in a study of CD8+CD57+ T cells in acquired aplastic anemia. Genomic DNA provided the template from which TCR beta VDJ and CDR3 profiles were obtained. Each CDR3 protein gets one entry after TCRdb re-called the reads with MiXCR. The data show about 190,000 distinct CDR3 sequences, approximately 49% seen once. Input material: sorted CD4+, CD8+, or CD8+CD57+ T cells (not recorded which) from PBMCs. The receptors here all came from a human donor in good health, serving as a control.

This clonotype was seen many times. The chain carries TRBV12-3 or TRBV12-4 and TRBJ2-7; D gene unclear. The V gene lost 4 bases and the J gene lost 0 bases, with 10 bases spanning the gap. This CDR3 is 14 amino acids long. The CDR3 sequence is CASSYAKTSYEQYF. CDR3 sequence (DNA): TGTGCCAGCAGTTACGCTAAGACCTCCTACGAGCAGTACTTC.

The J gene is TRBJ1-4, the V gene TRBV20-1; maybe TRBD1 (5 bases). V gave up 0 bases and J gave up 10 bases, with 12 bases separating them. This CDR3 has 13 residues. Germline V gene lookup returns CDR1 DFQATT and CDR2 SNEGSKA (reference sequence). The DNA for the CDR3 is TGCAGTGCTAGAGATGAGCAGGGAAGAAAACTGTTTTTT. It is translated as CSARDEQGRKLFF.

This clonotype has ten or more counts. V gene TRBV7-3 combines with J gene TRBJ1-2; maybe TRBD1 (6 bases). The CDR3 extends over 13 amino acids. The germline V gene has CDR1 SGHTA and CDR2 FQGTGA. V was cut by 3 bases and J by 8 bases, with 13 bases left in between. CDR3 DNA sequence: TGTGCCAGCAGCTTTCCGGGGGGCGAGGGCTACACCTTC. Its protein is CASSFPGGEGYTF. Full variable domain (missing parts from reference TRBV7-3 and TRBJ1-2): GAGVSQTPSNKVTEKGKYVELRCDPISGHTALYWYRQSLGQGPEFLIYFQGTGAADDSGLPNDRFFAVRPEGSVSTLKIQRTERGDSAVYLCASSFPGGEGYTFGSGTRLTVV.

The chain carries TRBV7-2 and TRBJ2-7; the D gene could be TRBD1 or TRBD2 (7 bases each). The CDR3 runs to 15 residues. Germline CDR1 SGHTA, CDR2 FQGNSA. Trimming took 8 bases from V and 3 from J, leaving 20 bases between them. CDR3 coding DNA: TGTGCCAGCCCTAGCAGGGGGGGGGATTACTACGAGCAGTACTTC. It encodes CASPSRGGDYYEQYF.

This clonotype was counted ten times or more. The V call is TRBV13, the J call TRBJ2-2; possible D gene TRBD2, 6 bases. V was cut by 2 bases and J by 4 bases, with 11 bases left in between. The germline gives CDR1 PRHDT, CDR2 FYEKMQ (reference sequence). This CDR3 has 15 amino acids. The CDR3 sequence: CASSLRGGVTGELFF. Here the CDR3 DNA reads TGTGCCAGCAGCTTAAGGGGCGGGGTCACCGGGGAGCTGTTTTTT. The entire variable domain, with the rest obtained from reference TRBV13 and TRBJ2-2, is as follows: AAGVIQSPRHLIKEKRETATLKCYPIPRHDTVYWYQQGPGQDPQFLISFYEKMQSDKGSIPDRFSAQQFSDYHSELNMSSLELGDSALYFCASSLRGGVTGELFFGEGSRLTVL.

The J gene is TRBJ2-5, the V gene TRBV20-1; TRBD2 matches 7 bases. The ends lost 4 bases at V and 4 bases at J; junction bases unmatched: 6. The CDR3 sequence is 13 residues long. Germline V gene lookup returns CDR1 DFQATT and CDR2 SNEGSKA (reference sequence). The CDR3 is CSATSSGRETQYF. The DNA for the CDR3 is TGCAGTGCTACATCTAGCGGTAGAGAGACCCAGTACTTC.

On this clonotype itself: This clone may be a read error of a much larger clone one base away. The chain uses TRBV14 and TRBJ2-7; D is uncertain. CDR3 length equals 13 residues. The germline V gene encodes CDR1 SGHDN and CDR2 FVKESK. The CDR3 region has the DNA TGTGCCAGCAGCCGGGGTAACAGCTACGAGCGGTACTTC. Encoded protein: CASSRGNSYERYF.

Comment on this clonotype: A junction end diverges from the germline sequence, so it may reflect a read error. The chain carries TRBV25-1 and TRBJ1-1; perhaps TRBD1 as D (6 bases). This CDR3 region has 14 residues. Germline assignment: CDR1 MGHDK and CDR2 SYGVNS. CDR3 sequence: CVSSEGGGSTEAFF. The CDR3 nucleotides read TGTGTCAGCAGTGAGGGGGGCGGGAGCACTGAAGCTTTCTTT.

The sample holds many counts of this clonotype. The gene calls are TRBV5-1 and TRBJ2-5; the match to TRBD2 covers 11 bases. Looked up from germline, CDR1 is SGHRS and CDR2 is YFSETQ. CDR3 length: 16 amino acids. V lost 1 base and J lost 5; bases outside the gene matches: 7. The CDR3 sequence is CASSLSLAGGYETQYF. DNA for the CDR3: TGCGCCAGCAGCTTGTCTCTAGCGGGGGGTTACGAGACCCAGTACTTC.

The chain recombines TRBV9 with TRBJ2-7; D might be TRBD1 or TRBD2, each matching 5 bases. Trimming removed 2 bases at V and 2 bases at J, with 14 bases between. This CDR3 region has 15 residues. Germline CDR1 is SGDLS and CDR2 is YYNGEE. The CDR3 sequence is CASSVYSGTAYEQYF. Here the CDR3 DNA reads TGTGCCAGCAGCGTGTATTCCGGGACGGCCTACGAGCAGTACTTC.

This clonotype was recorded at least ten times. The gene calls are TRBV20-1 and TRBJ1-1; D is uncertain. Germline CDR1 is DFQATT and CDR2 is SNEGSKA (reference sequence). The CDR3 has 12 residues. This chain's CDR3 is CNPGAGNTEAFF. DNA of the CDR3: TGCAATCCCGGCGCGGGGAACACTGAAGCTTTCTTT.

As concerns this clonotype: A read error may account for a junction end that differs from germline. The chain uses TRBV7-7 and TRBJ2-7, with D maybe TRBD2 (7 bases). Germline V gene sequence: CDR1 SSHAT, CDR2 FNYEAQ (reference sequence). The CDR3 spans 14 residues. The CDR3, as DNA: TGTGCTAGCAGCTTAGGGGGGGGGGTTTACGAGCAGTACTTC. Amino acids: CASSLGGGVYEQYF.

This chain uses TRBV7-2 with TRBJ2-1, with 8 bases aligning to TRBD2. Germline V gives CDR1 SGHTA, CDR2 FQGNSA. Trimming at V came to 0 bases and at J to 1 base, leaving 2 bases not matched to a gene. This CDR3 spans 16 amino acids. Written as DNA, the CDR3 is TGTGCCAGCAGCTTAGCTAGCGGGGTATCCTACAATGAGCAGTTCTTC. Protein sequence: CASSLASGVSYNEQFF. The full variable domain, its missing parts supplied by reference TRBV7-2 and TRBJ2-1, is GAGVSQSPSNKVTEKGKDVELRCDPISGHTALYWYRQSLGQGLEFLIYFQGNSAPDKSGLPSDRFSAERTGGSVSTLTIQRTQQEDSAVYLCASSLASGVSYNEQFFGPGTRLTVL.

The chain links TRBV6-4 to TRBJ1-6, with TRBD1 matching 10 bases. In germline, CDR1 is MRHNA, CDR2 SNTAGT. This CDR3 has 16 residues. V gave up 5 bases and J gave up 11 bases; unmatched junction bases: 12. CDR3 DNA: TGTGCCAGCAGTTTGGGGACAGGGGCCAATTCAGCACCCCTCCACTTT. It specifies CASSLGTGANSAPLHF.

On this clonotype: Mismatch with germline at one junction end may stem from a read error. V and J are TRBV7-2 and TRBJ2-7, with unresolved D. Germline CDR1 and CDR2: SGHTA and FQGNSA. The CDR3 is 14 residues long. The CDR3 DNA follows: TGCGCCAGCAGCTTAACTGTTGTGACCTACGAGCAGTACTTC. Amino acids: CASSLTVVTYEQYF.

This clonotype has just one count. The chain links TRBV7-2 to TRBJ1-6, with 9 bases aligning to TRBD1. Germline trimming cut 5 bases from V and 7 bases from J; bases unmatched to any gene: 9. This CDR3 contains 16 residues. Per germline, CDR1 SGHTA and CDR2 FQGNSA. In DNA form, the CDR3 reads TGTGCCAGCAGCCCCAGGACAGGGGACTGCAATTCACCCCTCCACTTT. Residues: CASSPRTGDCNSPLHF.

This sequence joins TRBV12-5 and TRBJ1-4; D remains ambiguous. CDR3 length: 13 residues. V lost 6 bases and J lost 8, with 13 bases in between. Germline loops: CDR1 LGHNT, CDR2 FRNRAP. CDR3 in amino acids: CASGSGGTEKLFF. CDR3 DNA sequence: TGTGCTAGTGGGTCGGGCGGAACCGAAAAACTGTTTTTT.